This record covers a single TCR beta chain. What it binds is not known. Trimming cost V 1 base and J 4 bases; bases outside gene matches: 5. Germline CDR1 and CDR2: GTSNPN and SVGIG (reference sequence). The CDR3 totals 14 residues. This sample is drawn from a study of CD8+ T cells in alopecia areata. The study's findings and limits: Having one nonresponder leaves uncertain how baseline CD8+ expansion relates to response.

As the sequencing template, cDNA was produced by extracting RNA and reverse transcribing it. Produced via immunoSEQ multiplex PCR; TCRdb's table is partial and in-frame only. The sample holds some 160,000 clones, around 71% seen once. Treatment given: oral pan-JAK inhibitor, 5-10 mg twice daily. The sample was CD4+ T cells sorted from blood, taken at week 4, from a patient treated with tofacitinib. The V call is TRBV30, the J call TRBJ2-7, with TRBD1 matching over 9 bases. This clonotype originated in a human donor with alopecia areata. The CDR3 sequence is CAWSGTGGRYEQYF. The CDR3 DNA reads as TGTGCCTGGAGTGGAACAGGGGGCCGGTACGAGCAGTACTTC.